The rows below give T cell receptor beta chains drawn from one sample of a study of T cell responses to AZD1222 COVID-19 vaccine. The method was immunoSEQ multiplex PCR; TCRdb's version includes in-frame clones alone and lacks a portion of them. The sample carries around 130,000 clones, 93% recorded once. The sequencing used peripheral blood, collected on day 0 of AZD1222 vaccination. The receptors stem from an adult in good health. Each CDR3 is given with its conserved first and last residue. Size tells how often a clone was seen (once, few, many) or the class of an expanded clone, and some rows leave it out.

V	size	J	CDR3
TRBV5-1	-	TRBJ2-4	CASRSAPGAGIQYF
TRBV18	once	TRBJ2-3	CASSPILATDTQYF
TRBV28	-	TRBJ1-1	CASSYEGQGTEAFF
TRBV7-8	-	TRBJ1-5	CASSLNGQGLRQPQHF
TRBV5-1	-	TRBJ2-2	CASSLGLAAGELFF
TRBV7-9	-	TRBJ2-5	CASSWGGIQETQYF
TRBV2	once	TRBJ1-1	CASDISRNTEAFF
TRBV19	-	TRBJ2-5	CASSKETSSRGEETQYF
TRBV4-1	-	TRBJ1-3	CASSQVGTGRNTIYF
TRBV6-1	-	TRBJ1-1	CASSESRIGGAFF
TRBV5-4	-	TRBJ2-7	CASSLGPGAQYEQYF
TRBV12-3/TRBV12-4	-	TRBJ2-2	CASSLAFTGELFF